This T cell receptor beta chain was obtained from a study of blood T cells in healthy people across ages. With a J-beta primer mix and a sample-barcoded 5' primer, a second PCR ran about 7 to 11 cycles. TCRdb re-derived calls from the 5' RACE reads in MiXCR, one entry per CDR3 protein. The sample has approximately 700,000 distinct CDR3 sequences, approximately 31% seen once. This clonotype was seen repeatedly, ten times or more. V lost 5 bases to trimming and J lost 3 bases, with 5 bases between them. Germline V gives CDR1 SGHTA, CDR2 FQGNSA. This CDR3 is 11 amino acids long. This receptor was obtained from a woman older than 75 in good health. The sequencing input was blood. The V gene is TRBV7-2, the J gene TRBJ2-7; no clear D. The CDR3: CASSEIYEQYF. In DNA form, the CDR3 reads TGTGCCAGCAGCGAGATCTACGAGCAGTACTTC.